The present entry profiles one T cell receptor (beta chain) with its context. Assay: immunoSEQ multiplex PCR; the TCRdb copy retains only in-frame clones and omits some. This sample has about 500,000 clones, with 85% to 90% found just once. This sample was included in a study of blood T cell repertoires in COVID-19. The length of the CDR3 is 15 residues. The ends were cut back, 1 base at V and 5 bases at J, with 17 bases in the middle. CDR1 and CDR2 (germline): SQVTM, ANQGSEA. This chain connects TRBV29-1 to TRBJ2-5, with TRBD1 as a possible D gene (5 bases). This TCR came from a woman between 45 and 65 years old with COVID-19, enrolled during active disease. The sequencing sample was made of peripheral blood. The CDR3 is CSVEGISGARETQYF. The CDR3, as DNA: TGCAGCGTTGAAGGGATCAGTGGGGCTAGGGAGACCCAGTACTTC.